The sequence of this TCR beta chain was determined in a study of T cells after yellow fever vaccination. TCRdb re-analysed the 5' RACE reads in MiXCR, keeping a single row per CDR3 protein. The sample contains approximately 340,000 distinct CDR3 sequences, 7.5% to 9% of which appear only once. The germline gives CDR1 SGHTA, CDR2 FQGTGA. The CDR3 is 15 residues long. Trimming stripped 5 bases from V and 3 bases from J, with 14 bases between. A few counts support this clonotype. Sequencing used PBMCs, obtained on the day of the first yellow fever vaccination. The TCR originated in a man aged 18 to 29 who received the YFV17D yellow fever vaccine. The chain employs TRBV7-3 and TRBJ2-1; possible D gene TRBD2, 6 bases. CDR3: CASSTSGVGYNEQFF. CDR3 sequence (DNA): TGTGCCAGCAGCACCTCGGGGGTGGGCTACAATGAGCAGTTCTTC.